This record concerns one TCR beta chain sequence. This record belongs to a study of blood T cell repertoires in COVID-19. Study background: Spain, Italy and the United States supplied samples that represented acute and convalescent COVID-19.

Study processing details: Estimates of nucleated cell counts were drawn from the amplification of reference gene primers. Method: immunoSEQ multiplex PCR; TCRdb's copy keeps in-frame clones and lacks some. V and J calls and clone size are those listed in that table; D and trimming were worked out from the DNA. The table has roughly 55,000 clones, roughly 87% seen once. V was cut by 7 bases and J by 1 base, with 5 bases left in between. The germline V gene encodes CDR1 MDHEN and CDR2 SYDVKM. This CDR3 comprises 13 residues. The chain joins TRBV28 to TRBJ2-6; D is uncertain. This clonotype was obtained from a woman aged 55-69 years with acute or convalescent COVID-19. The source material was peripheral blood. The CDR3 is CASKQSGANVLTF. The CDR3 DNA reads as TGTGCCAGCAAACAATCTGGGGCCAACGTCCTGACTTTC.